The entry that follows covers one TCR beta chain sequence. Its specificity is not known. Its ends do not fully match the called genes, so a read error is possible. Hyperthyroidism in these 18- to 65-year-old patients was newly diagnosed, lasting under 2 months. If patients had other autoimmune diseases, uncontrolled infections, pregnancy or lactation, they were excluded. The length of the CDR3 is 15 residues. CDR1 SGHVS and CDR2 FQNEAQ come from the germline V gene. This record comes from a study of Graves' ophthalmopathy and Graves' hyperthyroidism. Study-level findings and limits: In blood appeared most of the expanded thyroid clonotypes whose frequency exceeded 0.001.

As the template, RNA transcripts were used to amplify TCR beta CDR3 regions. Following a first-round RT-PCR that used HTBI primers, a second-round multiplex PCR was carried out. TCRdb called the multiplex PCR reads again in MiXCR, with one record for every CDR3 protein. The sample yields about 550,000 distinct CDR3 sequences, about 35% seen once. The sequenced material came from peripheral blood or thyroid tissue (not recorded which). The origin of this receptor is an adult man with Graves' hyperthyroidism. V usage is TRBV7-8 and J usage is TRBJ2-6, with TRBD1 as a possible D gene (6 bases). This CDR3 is CAGSPNRAGANVLTF. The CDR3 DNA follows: TGTGCCGGCAGCCCCAACAGGGCTGGGGCCAACGTCCTGACTTTC.